This T cell receptor (beta chain) was sequenced for a study of regulatory T cells in long-lasting Graves disease. The time point is: persistent/refractory GD, antithyroid drugs over 5 years with positive TRAb. Preparation of the TCR library used RNA extracted from PBMCs. V was shortened by 8 bases and J by 2 bases, with 12 bases between the two germline ends. Germline CDR1 is MNHNS and CDR2 is SASEGT. CDR3 length: 13 residues. Combining iRepertoire HTBI primers with Arm-PCR of CDR3 regions, the authors built TCR beta libraries. TCRdb ran MiXCR on the multiplex PCR reads and lists one entry per CDR3 protein. The data show 500,000 to 800,000 distinct CDR3 sequences, around 30% seen once.

The source is a female donor with Graves disease. V gene TRBV6-1 combines with J gene TRBJ1-1; D ambiguous. The starting material was peripheral blood mononuclear cells (PBMCs), obtained when the disease was refractory, from a patient treated with antithyroid drugs. DNA for the CDR3: TGTGCCAGCCAGGACTTCCATAACACTGAAGCTTTCTTT. Its translation is CASQDFHNTEAFF.